Listed below are T cell receptor beta chains from one sample, sequenced in a study of cytomegalovirus exposure and HLA in healthy donors. Clones were sequenced by immunoSEQ multiplex PCR, and TCRdb holds only the in-frame ones, with some missing. The profile covers more than 150,000 clones, with 70% to 85% appearing a single time and 1.4% taken by the ten largest. The sequencing input was PBMCs. These receptors originate from a young man in good health and CMV-seronegative. CDR3s include the opening cysteine and the closing phenylalanine or tryptophan. Each record gives: CDR3 length, J gene, V gene, clone size, D gene, CDR3 DNA, CDR3 protein. A D gene is named only where the DNA matches it firmly. Clone size appears in some rows only: once, few, many, or a class for an expanded clone.

14	TRBJ1-2	TRBV4-2	NA	TRBD1	TGTGCCAGCAGCCAACCAGGACAGGCTCCCGGCTACACCTTC	CASSQPGQAPGYTF
16	TRBJ2-7	TRBV5-1	NA	TRBD2	TGCGCCAGCAGCCCCAGACTAGCGGGGGACTCCTACGAGCAGTACTTC	CASSPRLAGDSYEQYF
17	TRBJ2-2	TRBV4-1	NA	TRBD2	TGCGCCAGCAGCCAAGATTTGCTGGGAGGGTCCACCGGGGAGCTGTTTTTT	CASSQDLLGGSTGELFF
16	TRBJ1-5	TRBV19	NA	TRBD1	TGTGCCAGTAGTATCTGGGGACAGGACTTAAATCAGCCCCAGCATTTT	CASSIWGQDLNQPQHF
14	TRBJ2-5	TRBV7-2	NA	TRBD2	TGTGCCAGCAGCTCGGGTTTTAGCGGGAGAACCCAGTACTTC	CASSSGFSGRTQYF
16	TRBJ2-7	TRBV7-2	NA	TRBD1	TGTGCCAGCAGCTTAAGTCCGACAGGGTCTACCTACGAGCAGTACTTC	CASSLSPTGSTYEQYF
14	TRBJ1-5	TRBV5-5	NA	NA	TGTGCCAGCAGCTCGGTAACAGGGAACAAGCCCCAGCATTTT	CASSSVTGNKPQHF
15	TRBJ2-1	TRBV6-5	once	TRBD1	TGTGCCAGCACCCCACAGGGGAGCTCCTACAATGAGCAGTTCTTC	CASTPQGSSYNEQFF
15	TRBJ2-1	TRBV27	NA	NA	TGTGCCAGCAGTCCCCAGGGGAGCTCCTACAATGAGCAGTTCTTC	CASSPQGSSYNEQFF
16	TRBJ2-1	TRBV4-2	NA	TRBD2	TGTGCCAGCAGCCAAGATCGGAATCTAGCGGGGAATGAGCAGTTCTTC	CASSQDRNLAGNEQFF
14	TRBJ1-2	TRBV30	few	NA	TGTGCCTGGAGTGTACGGCCCAGGGCAAATGGCTACACCTTC	CAWSVRPRANGYTF
15	TRBJ2-2	TRBV4-2	once	TRBD1	TGTGCCAGCGGGGGGACAGGGTCGAACACCGGGGAGCTGTTTTTT	CASGGTGSNTGELFF
12	TRBJ1-2	TRBV6-5	NA	NA	TGTGCCAGCAGGAGGAATAACTATGGCTACACCTTC	CASRRNNYGYTF
13	TRBJ2-3	TRBV25-1	NA	NA	TGTGCCAGCAGTGAACCTGGCACGCATACGCAGTATTTT	CASSEPGTHTQYF
13	TRBJ2-7	TRBV5-5	NA	NA	TGTGCCAGCAGCTTGACAGGAACCTACGAGCAGTACTTC	CASSLTGTYEQYF
15	TRBJ2-7	TRBV28	NA	TRBD2	TGTGCCAGCAGTTATGAGGGAGGGCCGGCTGGCGAGCAGTACTTC	CASSYEGGPAGEQYF
14	TRBJ2-7	TRBV9	NA	TRBD1	TGTGCCAGCAGCGTAGGGGACAGGGGCTACGAGCAGTACTTC	CASSVGDRGYEQYF
14	TRBJ2-2	TRBV2	once	NA	TGTGCCAGCCAGACGGGGGGCAAGGGCGGGGAGCTGTTTTTT	CASQTGGKGGELFF
16	TRBJ2-3	TRBV7-2	NA	TRBD2	TGTGCCAGCAGCTTACGCCCAGCGGGACTCACAGATACGCAGTATTTT	CASSLRPAGLTDTQYF
19	TRBJ2-5	TRBV5-4	NA	TRBD2	TGTGCCAGCAGCTTGGGGGGCCTAGCGGGAATAAAGAGCGGAGAGACCCAGTACTTC	CASSLGGLAGIKSGETQYF
15	TRBJ2-1	TRBV9	NA	TRBD2	TGTGCCAGCAGCGTAGTGAGCGGGAGGGGAAGTGAGCAGTTCTTC	CASSVVSGRGSEQFF
14	TRBJ1-1	TRBV30	NA	TRBD1	TGTGCCTGGGCCCGGGACAGGGGGTTTGCTGAAGCTTTCTTT	CAWARDRGFAEAFF
15	TRBJ2-7	TRBV9	NA	TRBD1	TGTGCCAGCAGACCCCGGGGACAGGCCTTCTACGAGCAGTACTTC	CASRPRGQAFYEQYF
16	TRBJ2-2	TRBV7-9	NA	TRBD1	TGTTCCAGCAGCTTCCCGAGACAGGGGTACACCGGGGAGCTGTTTTTT	CSSSFPRQGYTGELFF